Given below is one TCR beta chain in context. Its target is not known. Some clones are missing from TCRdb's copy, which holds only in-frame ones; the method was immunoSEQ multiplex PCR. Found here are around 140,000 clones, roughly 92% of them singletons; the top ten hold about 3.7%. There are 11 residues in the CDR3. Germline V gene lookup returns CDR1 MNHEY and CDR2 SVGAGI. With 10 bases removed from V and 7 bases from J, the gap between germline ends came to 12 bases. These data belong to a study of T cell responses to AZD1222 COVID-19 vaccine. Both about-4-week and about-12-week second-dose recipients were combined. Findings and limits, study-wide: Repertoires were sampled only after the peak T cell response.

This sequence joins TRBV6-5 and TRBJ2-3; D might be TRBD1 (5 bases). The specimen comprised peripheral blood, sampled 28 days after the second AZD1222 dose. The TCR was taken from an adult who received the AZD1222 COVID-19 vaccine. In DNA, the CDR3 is TGTGCCACTTCGACAGTAAATACGCAGTATTTT. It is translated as CATSTVNTQYF.